This T cell receptor (beta chain) was captured in a study of blood T cell repertoires in COVID-19. Study context: Both acute and convalescent COVID-19 samples were obtained from the United States, Italy and Spain. In each case, the material was cDNA or gDNA derived from T cells, B-cell-depleted T cells, or PBMCs.

Authors' data handling: Researchers report that nucleated cell counts were estimated from reference gene primer amplification. This table comes from immunoSEQ multiplex PCR, and its TCRdb copy is limited to in-frame clones, with some not included. That table furnishes V, J and clone size, whereas the DNA furnished D and trimming. The sample shows 90,000 to 120,000 clones, over 75% of them seen only once. V shed 5 bases and J shed 1 base, with 6 bases lying between them. The CDR3 has 14 residues. CDR1 and CDR2 (germline): SGHAT, FQNNGV. The material sequenced was peripheral blood. The source of this sequence is an older woman with acute or convalescent COVID-19. The chain joins TRBV11-2 to TRBJ1-6; TRBD1 might be the D (6 bases). In DNA form, the CDR3 reads TGTGCCAGCAGCAGGGGGTCCTATAATTCACCCCTCCACTTT. Amino acid sequence: CASSRGSYNSPLHF.